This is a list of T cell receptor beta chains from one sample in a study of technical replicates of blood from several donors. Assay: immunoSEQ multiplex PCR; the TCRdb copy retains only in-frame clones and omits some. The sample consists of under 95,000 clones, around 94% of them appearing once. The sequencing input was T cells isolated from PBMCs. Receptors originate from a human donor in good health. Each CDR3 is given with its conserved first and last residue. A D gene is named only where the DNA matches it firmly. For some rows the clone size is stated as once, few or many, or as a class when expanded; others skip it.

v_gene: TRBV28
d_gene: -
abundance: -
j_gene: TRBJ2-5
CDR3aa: CASSLFQEKETQYF
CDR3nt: TGTGCCAGCAGTTTATTTCAGGAAAAAGAGACCCAGTACTTC

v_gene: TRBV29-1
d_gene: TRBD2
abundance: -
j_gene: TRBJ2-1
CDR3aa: CSVETSGVSDEQFF
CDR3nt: TGCAGCGTTGAAACTAGCGGGGTCTCGGATGAGCAGTTCTTC

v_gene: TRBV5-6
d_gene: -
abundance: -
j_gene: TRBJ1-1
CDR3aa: CASLPGLAGTEAFF
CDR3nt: TGTGCCAGCCTCCCTGGGTTAGCGGGCACTGAAGCTTTCTTT

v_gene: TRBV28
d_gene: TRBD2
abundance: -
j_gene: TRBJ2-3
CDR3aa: CASSLLVMGLPSMDTQYF
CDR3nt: TGTGCCAGCAGTTTATTGGTTATGGGACTACCTTCCATGGATACGCAGTATTTT

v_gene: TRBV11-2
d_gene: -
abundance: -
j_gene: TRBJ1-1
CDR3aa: CASSPPFLVRTMNTEAFF
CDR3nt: TGTGCCAGCAGCCCCCCCTTTTTGGTTAGAACCATGAACACTGAAGCTTTCTTT

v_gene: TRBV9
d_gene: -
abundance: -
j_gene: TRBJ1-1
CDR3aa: CASSGFMGAGTEAFF
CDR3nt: TGTGCCAGCAGCGGTTTTATGGGCGCGGGCACTGAAGCTTTCTTT

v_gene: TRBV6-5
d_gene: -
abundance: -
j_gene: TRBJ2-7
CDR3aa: CASSVTKVPSYEQYF
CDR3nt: TGTGCCAGCAGTGTGACTAAGGTTCCTAGCTACGAGCAGTACTTC

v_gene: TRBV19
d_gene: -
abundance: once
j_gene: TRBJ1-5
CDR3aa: CASSVGRVGNQPQHF
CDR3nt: TGTGCCAGTTCTGTGGGCAGGGTGGGCAATCAGCCCCAGCATTTT

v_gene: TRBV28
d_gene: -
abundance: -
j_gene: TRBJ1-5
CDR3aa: CASIVEGPNQPQHF
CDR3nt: TGTGCCAGCATTGTGGAGGGACCCAATCAGCCCCAGCATTTT

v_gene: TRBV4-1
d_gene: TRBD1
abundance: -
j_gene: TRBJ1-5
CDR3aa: CASSQGTGGNQPQHF
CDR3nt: TGCGCCAGCAGCCAAGGGACAGGAGGAAATCAGCCCCAGCATTTT

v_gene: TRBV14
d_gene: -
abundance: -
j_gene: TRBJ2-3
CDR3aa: CASSRTTSFTDTQYF
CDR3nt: TGTGCCAGCAGCCGAACAACTAGCTTCACAGATACGCAGTATTTT

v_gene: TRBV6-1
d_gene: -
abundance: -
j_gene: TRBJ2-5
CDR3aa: CASLKWGEETQYF
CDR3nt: TGTGCCAGTTTAAAGTGGGGCGAAGAGACCCAGTACTTC

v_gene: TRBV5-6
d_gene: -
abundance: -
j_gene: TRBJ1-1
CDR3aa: CASSLVRDKRMNTEAFF
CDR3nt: TGTGCCAGCAGCTTGGTTCGGGACAAGAGGATGAACACTGAAGCTTTCTTT

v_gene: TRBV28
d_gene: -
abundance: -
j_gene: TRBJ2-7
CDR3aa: CASTDGSGSSSYEQYF
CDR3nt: TGTGCCAGCACGGATGGAAGCGGGTCTAGCTCCTACGAGCAGTACTTC

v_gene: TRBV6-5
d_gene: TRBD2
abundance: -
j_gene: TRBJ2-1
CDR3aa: CASSRGGYAYNEQFF
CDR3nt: TGTGCCAGCAGTCGGGGGGGCTATGCCTACAATGAGCAGTTCTTC

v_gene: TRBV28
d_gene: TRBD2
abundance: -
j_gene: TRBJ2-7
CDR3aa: CASSHLGTSASYEQYF
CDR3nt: TGTGCCAGCAGTCACCTAGGGACTAGCGCCTCCTACGAGCAGTACTTC

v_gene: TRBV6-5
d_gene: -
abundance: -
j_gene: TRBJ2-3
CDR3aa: CASSYSSGSGSNTQYF
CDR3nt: TGTGCCAGCAGTTACTCGAGCGGGTCCGGATCCAATACGCAGTATTTT

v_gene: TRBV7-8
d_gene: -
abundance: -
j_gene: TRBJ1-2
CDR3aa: CASSPLRREGYTF
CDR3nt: TGTGCCAGCAGCCCCCTCCGCCGGGAGGGCTACACCTTC

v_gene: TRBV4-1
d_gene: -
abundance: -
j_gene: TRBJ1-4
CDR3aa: CASSLGQSNEKLFF
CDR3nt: TGCGCCAGCAGCCTCGGACAGAGTAATGAAAAACTGTTTTTT

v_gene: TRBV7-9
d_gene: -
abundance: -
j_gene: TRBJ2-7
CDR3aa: CASSPRLEDYEQYF
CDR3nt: TGTGCCAGCAGCCCTAGACTAGAGGACTACGAGCAGTACTTC

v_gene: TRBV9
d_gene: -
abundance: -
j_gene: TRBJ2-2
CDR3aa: CASSAARGSDTGELFF
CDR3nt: TGTGCCAGCAGCGCAGCACGGGGATCAGACACCGGGGAGCTGTTTTTT

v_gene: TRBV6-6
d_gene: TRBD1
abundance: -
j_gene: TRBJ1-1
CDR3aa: CASSGQGYGSTEAFF
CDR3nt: TGTGCCAGCAGTGGACAGGGTTACGGGAGCACTGAAGCTTTCTTT

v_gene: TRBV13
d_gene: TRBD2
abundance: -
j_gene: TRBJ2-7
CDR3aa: CASSDASGNYEQYF
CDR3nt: TGTGCCAGCAGCGACGCTAGCGGCAACTACGAGCAGTACTTC

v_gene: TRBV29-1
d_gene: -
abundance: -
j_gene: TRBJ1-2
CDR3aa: CSVEDSNGGYTF
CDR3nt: TGCAGCGTTGAAGACAGTAATGGTGGCTACACCTTC

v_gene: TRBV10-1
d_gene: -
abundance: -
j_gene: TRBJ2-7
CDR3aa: CASSREEGYEQYF
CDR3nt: TGCGCCAGCAGCAGGGAGGAAGGTTACGAGCAGTACTTC

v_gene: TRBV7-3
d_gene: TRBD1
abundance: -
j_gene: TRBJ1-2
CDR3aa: CASRPTGTGNYGYTF
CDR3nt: TGTGCCAGCAGGCCGACCGGGACAGGGAACTATGGCTACACCTTC

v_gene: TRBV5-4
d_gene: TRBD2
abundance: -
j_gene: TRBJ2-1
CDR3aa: CASSSKMTSGRADRTNEQFF
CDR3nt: TGTGCCAGCAGCTCAAAAATGACTAGCGGGAGGGCTGACCGAACCAATGAGCAGTTCTTC

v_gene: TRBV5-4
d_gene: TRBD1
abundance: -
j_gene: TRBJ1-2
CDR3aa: CASSLDRGSYGYTF
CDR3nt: TGTGCCAGCAGCTTGGACAGGGGCAGCTATGGCTACACCTTC

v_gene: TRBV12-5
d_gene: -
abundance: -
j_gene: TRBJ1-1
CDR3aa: CASGLVSFEAFF
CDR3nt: TGTGCTAGTGGTTTGGTGTCCTTCGAAGCTTTCTTT